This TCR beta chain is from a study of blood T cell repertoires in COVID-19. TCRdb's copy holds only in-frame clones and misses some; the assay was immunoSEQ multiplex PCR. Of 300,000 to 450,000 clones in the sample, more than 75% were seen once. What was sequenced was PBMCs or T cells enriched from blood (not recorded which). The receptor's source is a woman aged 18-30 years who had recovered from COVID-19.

The CDR3 DNA follows: TGTGCCAGCAGCGCGCTGCAGGAGAACACTGAAGCTTTCTTT. It translates to CASSALQENTEAFF. The chain has TRBV9 and TRBJ1-1; D call uncertain. This CDR3 spans 14 amino acids. V lost 3 bases and J lost 1, with 10 bases in between. Germline V gene data show CDR1 as SGDLS and CDR2 as YYNGEE. Full variable domain (rest looked up from reference TRBV9 and TRBJ1-1): DSGVTQTPKHLITATGQRVTLRCSPRSGDLSVYWYQQSLDQGLQFLIQYYNGEERAKGNILERFSAQQFPDLHSELNLSSLELGDSALYFCASSALQENTEAFFGQGTRLTVV.